The following is a T cell receptor (beta chain) sequence with its context. The antigen is undetermined. This record belongs to a study of lymphopenia after photon versus proton radiotherapy. Broader study findings: Larger post-nadir TCR diversity loss correlated inversely with survival in deceased patients.

Some clones are missing from TCRdb's copy, which holds only in-frame ones; the method was immunoSEQ multiplex PCR. Of 55,000 to 85,000 clones listed, about nine tenths are singletons. V was clipped by 4 bases and J by 1 base; unmatched bases: 1. Germline CDR1 SQVTM, CDR2 ANQGSEA. The CDR3 has 13 residues. Sequencing was performed on peripheral blood, taken from a patient treated with photon-based radiotherapy. The receptor's source is a woman aged 40 to 55 with cholangiocarcinoma. The chain has TRBV29-1 and TRBJ2-5, with 9 bases lining up with TRBD1. CDR3: CSVAGQGQETQYF. For the CDR3, the DNA is TGCAGCGTTGCGGGACAGGGCCAAGAGACCCAGTACTTC.